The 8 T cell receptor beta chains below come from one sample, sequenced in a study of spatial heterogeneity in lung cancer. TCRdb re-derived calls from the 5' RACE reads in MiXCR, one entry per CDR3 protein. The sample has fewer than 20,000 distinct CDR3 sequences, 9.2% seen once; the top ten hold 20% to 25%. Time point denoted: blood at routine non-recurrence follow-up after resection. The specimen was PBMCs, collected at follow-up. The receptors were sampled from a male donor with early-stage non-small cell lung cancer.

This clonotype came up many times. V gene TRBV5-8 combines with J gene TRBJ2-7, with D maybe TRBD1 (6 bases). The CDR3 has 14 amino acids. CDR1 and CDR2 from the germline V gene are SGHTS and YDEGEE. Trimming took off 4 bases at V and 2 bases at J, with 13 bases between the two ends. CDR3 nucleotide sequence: TGTGCCAGCAGCCATCCAGGGGAGACCTACGAGCAGTACTTC. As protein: CASSHPGETYEQYF.

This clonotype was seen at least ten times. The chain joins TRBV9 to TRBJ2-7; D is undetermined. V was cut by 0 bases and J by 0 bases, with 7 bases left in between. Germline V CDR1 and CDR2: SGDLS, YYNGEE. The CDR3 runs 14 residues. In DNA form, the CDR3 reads TGTGCCAGCAGCGTAGGTCCACGCTCCTACGAGCAGTACTTC. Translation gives CASSVGPRSYEQYF.

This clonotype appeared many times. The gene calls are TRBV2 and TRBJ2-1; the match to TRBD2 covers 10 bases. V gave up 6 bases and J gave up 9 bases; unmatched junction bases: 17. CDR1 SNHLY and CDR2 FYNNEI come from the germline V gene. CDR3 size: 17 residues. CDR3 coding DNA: TGTGCCAGCAGGCCGAGCGGGAGGGCCCCGCTGACGGGTGAGCAGTTCTTC. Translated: CASRPSGRAPLTGEQFF.

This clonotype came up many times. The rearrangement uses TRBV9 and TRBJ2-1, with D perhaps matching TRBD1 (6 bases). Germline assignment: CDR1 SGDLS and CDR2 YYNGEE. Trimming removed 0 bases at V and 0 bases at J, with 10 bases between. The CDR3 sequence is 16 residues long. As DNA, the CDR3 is TGTGCCAGCAGCGTAGACCAGGGGAGCTCCTACAATGAGCAGTTCTTC. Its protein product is CASSVDQGSSYNEQFF.

The CDR3 region has the DNA TGTGCCAGCACTTCGGACGGGATTCGCACAGATACGCAGTATTTT. Translated, it gives CASTSDGIRTDTQYF. The rearrangement joins TRBV6-5 to TRBJ2-3; D may be TRBD2 (5 bases). V was pared by 7 bases and J by 1 base, with 15 bases between. Germline CDR1 and CDR2: MNHEY and SVGAGI. The CDR3 length is 15 residues.

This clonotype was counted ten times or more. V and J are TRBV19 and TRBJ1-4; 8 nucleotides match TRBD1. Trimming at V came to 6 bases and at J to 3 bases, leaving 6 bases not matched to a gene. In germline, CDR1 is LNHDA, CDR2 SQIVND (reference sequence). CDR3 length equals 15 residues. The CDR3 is CASRPPGQANEKLFF. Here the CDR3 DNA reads TGTGCCAGTAGGCCCCCGGGACAGGCTAATGAAAAACTGTTTTTT.

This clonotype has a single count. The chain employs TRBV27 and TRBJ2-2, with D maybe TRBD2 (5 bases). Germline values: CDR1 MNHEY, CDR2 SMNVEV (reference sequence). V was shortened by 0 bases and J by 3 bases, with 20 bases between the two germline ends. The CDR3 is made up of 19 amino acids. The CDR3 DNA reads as TGTGCCAGCAGTTTATCGACGGGGTTCGGGCTAACCGACACCGGGGAGCTGTTTTTT. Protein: CASSLSTGFGLTDTGELFF.

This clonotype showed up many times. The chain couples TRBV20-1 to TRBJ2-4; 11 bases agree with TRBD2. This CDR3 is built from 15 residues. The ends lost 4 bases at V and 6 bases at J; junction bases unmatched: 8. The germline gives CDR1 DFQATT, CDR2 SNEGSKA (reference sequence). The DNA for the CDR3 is TGCAGTGCTACCCGAGTTGGGACTAGCGGAAACATTCAGTACTTC. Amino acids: CSATRVGTSGNIQYF.